The next 22 T cell receptor beta chains were all read from a single sample in a study of response to subunit inactivated influenza vaccine. MiXCR, applied by TCRdb to the RT-PCR reads, yields one record per CDR3 protein. Here the sample spans roughly 780,000 distinct CDR3 sequences, approximately 17% being singletons. This specimen was PBMCs from blood, taken more than 4 days after vaccination. These receptors came from a man over 45 who received an inactivated influenza vaccine.

This chain connects TRBV4-3 to TRBJ2-3; no reliable D call. Germline assignment: CDR1 LGHNA and CDR2 YSLEER. V lost 0 bases to trimming and J lost 6 bases, with 13 bases between them. This CDR3 is 15 amino acids long. The CDR3 is CASSQESGSGDTQYF. As DNA, the CDR3 is TGCGCCAGCAGCCAAGAATCTGGGTCCGGGGATACGCAGTATTTT.

This clonotype appeared many times. The chain links TRBV6-6 to TRBJ2-1, with 10 positions matching TRBD2. V was clipped by 0 bases and J by 6 bases; unmatched bases: 8. The CDR3 consists of 17 residues. Germline V CDR1 and CDR2: MNHNY, SVGAGI (reference sequence). The CDR3 here is CASSYSLAGESLNEQFF. The CDR3 DNA reads TGTGCCAGCAGTTACTCCCTAGCGGGAGAAAGTCTCAATGAGCAGTTCTTC.

This chain uses TRBV6-1 with TRBJ2-1, with TRBD1 matching 7 bases. The V gene's germline CDR1 is MNHNS and CDR2 SASEGT. The CDR3 spans 13 residues. The J segment lost 6 bases and the V segment lost 9 bases, leaving 8 bases of the junction unmatched. The CDR3 here is CASTGTEANEQFF. The CDR3 nucleotides are TGTGCCAGTACCGGGACAGAGGCCAATGAGCAGTTCTTC.

The genes are TRBV20-1 and TRBJ2-3; D perhaps matches TRBD2 (5 bases). V was trimmed by 5 bases and J by 3 bases, leaving 12 bases between them. Germline CDR1 DFQATT, CDR2 SNEGSKA (reference sequence). The CDR3 covers 13 residues. The CDR3, as DNA: TGCAGTGCTCCCGGTTCGGGGACAGATACGCAGTATTTT. It encodes CSAPGSGTDTQYF.

This chain connects TRBV7-6 to TRBJ2-7; D perhaps matches TRBD2 (5 bases). There are 12 residues in the CDR3. Germline V gene data show CDR1 as SGHVS and CDR2 as FNYEAQ. Trimming stripped 2 bases from V and 5 bases from J, with 7 bases between. CDR3 in amino acids: CASSLRENEQYF. The CDR3 bases are TGTGCCAGCAGCTTACGGGAAAACGAGCAGTACTTC. Full variable domain (outside the CDR3, taken from reference TRBV7-6 and TRBJ2-7): GAGVSQSPRYKVTKRGQDVALRCDPISGHVSLYWYRQALGQGPEFLTYFNYEAQQDKSGLPNDRFSAERPEGSISTLTIQRTEQRDSAMYRCASSLRENEQYFGPGTRLTVT.

This clonotype was observed a handful of times. The chain recombines TRBV7-9 with TRBJ2-5; D ambiguous. Germline values: CDR1 SEHNR, CDR2 FQNEAQ (reference sequence). Trimming took 3 bases from V and 3 from J, leaving 11 bases between them. This CDR3 contains 14 residues. The chain's CDR3 is CASSLGSPEETQYF. CDR3 coding DNA: TGTGCCAGCAGCTTGGGATCTCCGGAAGAGACCCAGTACTTC.

This clonotype was found a few times. V usage is TRBV20-1 and J usage is TRBJ1-1; no reliable D call. Germline V gene data show CDR1 as DFQATT and CDR2 as SNEGSKA (reference sequence). V lost 2 bases, J lost 1 base, and 17 bases lay in between. This CDR3 spans 16 amino acids. The CDR3 DNA follows: TGCAGTGCTAGAAACCCTATCCCGGGTAAGAACACTGAAGCTTTCTTT. It translates to CSARNPIPGKNTEAFF.

The chain couples TRBV4-1 to TRBJ2-1; 8 nucleotides match TRBD1. After removal of 4 bases from V and 10 bases from J, the junction contained 6 bases not matched to a gene. Germline V lookup: CDR1 MGHRA, CDR2 YSYEKL. This CDR3 comprises 13 residues. In nucleotides, the CDR3 is TGCGCCAGCAGCCCTCCAGGGGGCATCGAGCAGTTCTTC. This codes for CASSPPGGIEQFF.

This clonotype turned up a few times. CDR3 sequence (DNA): TGTGCCAGCAGCTTGCCCGTTCGGGGGCGGGATACGCAGTATTTT. Translated, it gives CASSLPVRGRDTQYF. The chain is built from TRBV7-2 and TRBJ2-3; D is perhaps TRBD1 or TRBD2 (6 bases each). Trimming pared 3 bases from V and 6 bases from J, leaving 16 bases between. The CDR3 is made up of 15 amino acids. CDR1 is SGHTA and CDR2 is FQGNSA in the germline V gene.

This clonotype was seen repeatedly, ten times or more. The V and J genes are TRBV15 and TRBJ2-3, with TRBD1 identical over 7 bases. Germline CDR1 is LNHNV and CDR2 is YYDKDF (reference sequence). V trimming: 3 bases; J trimming: 0 bases; junction bases outside the gene matches: 6. CDR3 length: 16 amino acids. CDR3 DNA sequence: TGTGCCACCAGCAGGTCGACAGGGCAAAGCACAGATACGCAGTATTTT. Translation gives CATSRSTGQSTDTQYF. Together with reference TRBV15 and TRBJ2-3, the CDR3 gives the full variable domain: DAMVIQNPRYQVTQFGKPVTLSCSQTLNHNVMYWYQQKSSQAPKLLFHYYDKDFNNEADTPDNFQSRRPNTSFCFLDIRSPGLGDTAMYLCATSRSTGQSTDTQYFGPGTRLTVL.

Ten or more counts support this clonotype. The V call is TRBV12-3 or TRBV12-4, the J call TRBJ1-3; perhaps TRBD1 as D (5 bases). The CDR3 runs to 17 residues. Trimming pared 3 bases from V and 0 bases from J, leaving 15 bases between. This CDR3 is CASSFGRGRRSGNTIYF. CDR3 sequence (DNA): TGTGCCAGCAGTTTTGGGAGGGGACGCCGCTCTGGAAACACCATATATTTT.

This chain links TRBV7-9 with TRBJ2-5; D gene ambiguous. This CDR3 contains 12 residues. In germline, CDR1 is SEHNR, CDR2 FQNEAQ (reference sequence). Deletions cut 4 bases from V and 5 bases from J, with 8 bases between. CDR3 in amino acids: CASSWVMETQYF. The CDR3, as DNA: TGTGCCAGCAGCTGGGTGATGGAGACCCAGTACTTC. The full variable domain, in which reference TRBV7-9 and TRBJ2-5 provide the parts outside the CDR3, is DTGVSQNPRHKITKRGQNVTFRCDPISEHNRLYWYRQTLGQGPEFLTYFQNEAQLEKSRLLSDRFSAERPKGSFSTLEIQRTEQGDSAMYLCASSWVMETQYFGPGTRLLVL.

J is TRBJ1-1 and V is TRBV29-1; D ambiguous. Germline loops: CDR1 SQVTM, CDR2 ANQGSEA. This CDR3 has 12 residues. V was shortened by 6 bases and J by 4 bases, with 12 bases between the two germline ends. CDR3 DNA sequence: TGCAGCGTGGCCCCAGAGCCCACTGAAGCTTTCTTT. Its translation: CSVAPEPTEAFF.

This chain uses TRBV20-1 with TRBJ2-5; D may be TRBD2 (5 bases). Looked up from germline, CDR1 is DFQATT and CDR2 is SNEGSKA (reference sequence). The CDR3 covers 15 residues. Deletions cut 1 base from V and 2 bases from J, with 14 bases between. This CDR3 is CSARGSISVQETQYF. The CDR3 region has the DNA TGCAGTGCTAGAGGGAGCATTAGCGTGCAAGAGACCCAGTACTTC.

This clonotype showed up just a few times. The chain recombines TRBV12-3 or TRBV12-4 with TRBJ2-1; D may be TRBD2 (6 bases). Deletions cut 6 bases from V and 0 bases from J, with 18 bases between. CDR3 length equals 17 residues. CDR3 nucleotides: TGTGCCAGCAGCCTCGGGACTTTCCAGAGCTCCTACAATGAGCAGTTCTTC. It yields the protein CASSLGTFQSSYNEQFF.

In its sample, this clonotype was seen a few times. The chain has TRBV12-5 and TRBJ2-5; no clear D. The CDR3 runs to 13 residues. Germline CDR1 LGHNT, CDR2 FRNRAP. V lost 1 base, J lost 2 bases, and 5 bases lay in between. The CDR3 is CASGLGTQETQYF. The CDR3, as DNA: TGTGCTAGTGGTTTGGGAACACAAGAGACCCAGTACTTC. The full variable domain, completed using reference TRBV12-5 and TRBJ2-5, is DARVTQTPRHKVTEMGQEVTMRCQPILGHNTVFWYRQTMMQGLELLAYFRNRAPLDDSGMPKDRFSAEMPDATLATLKIQPSEPRDSAVYFCASGLGTQETQYFGPGTRLLVL.

On this clonotype itself: The junction departs from the called germline gene at one end, perhaps through a read error. The V call is TRBV15, the J call TRBJ2-5; D may be TRBD2 (5 bases). The CDR3 is 14 residues long. CDR1 and CDR2 (germline): LNHNV, YYDKDF (reference sequence). CDR3 amino acids: CATSREFGGRPTDF. As DNA, the CDR3 is TGTGCCACCAGCAGAGAATTCGGAGGCAGGCCCACGGACTTC.

This clonotype was detected a few times. This chain uses TRBV5-5 with TRBJ1-4; D not resolved. Trimming removed 0 bases at V and 7 bases at J, with 7 bases between. This CDR3 contains 13 residues. Germline V gene sequence: CDR1 SGHKS, CDR2 YYEKEE (reference sequence). The CDR3 bases are TGTGCCAGCAGCTTGGATACAAGTGAAAAACTGTTTTTT. It is translated as CASSLDTSEKLFF.

This clonotype was seen only a few times. The chain joins TRBV18 to TRBJ2-3, with 8 bases aligning to TRBD1. V was pared by 6 bases and J by 10 bases, with 12 bases of the junction left unmatched. Germline loops: CDR1 KGHSH, CDR2 LQKENI. There are 14 residues in the CDR3. CDR3 sequence: CASSPGTGLVPQYF. In DNA, the CDR3 is TGTGCCAGCTCTCCCGGGACAGGCCTTGTCCCGCAGTATTTT.

This clonotype has a handful of counts. J is TRBJ1-1 and V is TRBV6-1; possible D gene TRBD1, 6 bases. CDR3 size: 18 residues. Germline V gene data show CDR1 as MNHNS and CDR2 as SASEGT. Trimming removed 5 bases at V and 0 bases at J, with 22 bases between. CDR3 loop: CASSPTGLSDIMNTEAFF. CDR3 sequence (DNA): TGTGCCAGCAGTCCAACAGGGCTGTCGGATATAATGAACACTGAAGCTTTCTTT.

In its sample, this clonotype was seen a few times. The chain has TRBV28 and TRBJ2-2; tentatively, D is TRBD2 (6 bases). The CDR3 is made up of 15 amino acids. Germline loops: CDR1 MDHEN, CDR2 SYDVKM. The V end lost 6 bases, the J end lost 0 bases, and 11 bases lay between the germline ends. In DNA form, the CDR3 reads TGTGCCAGCAGGATGGGGGGATCGAACACCGGGGAGCTGTTTTTT. Its protein product is CASRMGGSNTGELFF.

This clonotype has ten or more counts. V and J are TRBV6-5 and TRBJ2-2; D remains unclear. This CDR3 spans 17 amino acids. The germline V gene encodes CDR1 MNHEY and CDR2 SVGAGI. The V gene lost 0 bases and the J gene lost 0 bases, with 11 bases spanning the gap. In nucleotides, the CDR3 is TGTGCCAGCAGTTACTCGAAAGCTACCGCGAACACCGGGGAGCTGTTTTTT. Amino acid sequence: CASSYSKATANTGELFF.